These 14 T cell receptor beta chains were sequenced from one sample in a study of CD8+CD57+ T cells in acquired aplastic anemia. The authors sequenced patients whose flow cytometry had shown CD8+CD57+ cell expansion. According to the study, genomic DNA was the template for TCR beta VDJ and CDR3 profiling. TCRdb analysed the reads with MiXCR anew, one entry per CDR3 protein. The table has 160,000 or so distinct CDR3 sequences, 40% to 55% seen once; the top ten hold about 2.8%. Sequenced: sorted CD4+, CD8+, or CD8+CD57+ T cells (not recorded which) from PBMCs. Receptors originate from a human donor with aplastic anemia.

The V gene is TRBV20-1, the J gene TRBJ2-7; TRBD2 matches 12 bases. Germline CDR1 and CDR2: DFQATT and SNEGSKA (reference sequence). The CDR3 consists of 14 residues. J was trimmed by 6 bases and V by 5 bases; bases with no gene match: 8. The CDR3 coding sequence is TGCAGTGCTGGGCGACTAGCGGGAGCCGGCGAGCAGTACTTC. Protein: CSAGRLAGAGEQYF.

V gene TRBV6-2 or TRBV6-3 combines with J gene TRBJ1-6, with D possibly matching TRBD1 (5 bases). CDR1 and CDR2 from the germline V gene are MNHEY and SVGEGT. Trimming pared 7 bases from V and 11 bases from J, leaving 15 bases between. CDR3 length: 13 amino acids. CDR3 in DNA: TGTGCCAGCATCAACCAACAGGAACCACCCCTCCACTTT. Translating gives CASINQQEPPLHF.

This clonotype was counted at least ten times. The chain employs TRBV5-4 and TRBJ1-1; no definite D call. CDR3 length equals 14 residues. V was shortened by 4 bases and J by 1 base, with 11 bases between the two germline ends. Germline CDR1 reads SGHNT; CDR2 reads YYREEE (reference sequence). In nucleotides, the CDR3 is TGTGCCAGCAGCCCTGGTATAGCGAACACTGAAGCTTTCTTT. Protein sequence: CASSPGIANTEAFF. Using reference TRBV5-4 and TRBJ1-1 for the parts outside the CDR3, the full variable domain is ETGVTQSPTHLIKTRGQQVTLRCSSQSGHNTVSWYQQALGQGPQFIFQYYREEENGRGNFPPRFSGLQFPNYSSELNVNALELDDSALYLCASSPGIANTEAFFGQGTRLTVV.

By sample fraction, this clonotype is medium-sized. J is TRBJ1-3 and V is TRBV20-1; D ambiguous. Germline CDR1 and CDR2: DFQATT and SNEGSKA (reference sequence). The length of the CDR3 is 13 residues. V gave up 0 bases and J gave up 12 bases, with 15 bases separating them. CDR3 sequence: CSARDLVAWHIYF. The CDR3 region has the DNA TGCAGTGCTAGAGATCTCGTCGCCTGGCACATATATTTT.

V gene TRBV27 combines with J gene TRBJ1-1; D not certain. Trimming left V 2 bases short and J 5 bases short, with 9 bases between. Germline V gene sequence: CDR1 MNHEY, CDR2 SMNVEV (reference sequence). The CDR3 has 13 residues. CDR3 sequence: CASSLEVETEAFF. Here the CDR3 DNA reads TGTGCCAGCAGTTTAGAAGTGGAAACTGAAGCTTTCTTT.

This clonotype was counted ten times or more. The V and J genes are TRBV19 and TRBJ1-5, with D uncertain. The CDR3 loop spans 14 amino acids. Trimming took off 0 bases at V and 2 bases at J, with 5 bases between the two ends. Per the germline V gene, CDR1 is LNHDA and CDR2 is SQIVND (reference sequence). CDR3 nucleotide sequence: TGTGCCAGTAGTATAGAGGAAGGCAATCAGCCCCAGCATTTT. This sequence encodes CASSIEEGNQPQHF. Full variable domain (outside the CDR3, taken from reference TRBV19 and TRBJ1-5): DGGITQSPKYLFRKEGQNVTLSCEQNLNHDAMYWYRQDPGQGLRLIYYSQIVNDFQKGDIAEGYSVSREKKESFPLTVTSAQKNPTAFYLCASSIEEGNQPQHFGDGTRLSIL.

The V call is TRBV20-1, the J call TRBJ2-7, with 8 bases that match TRBD1. There are 13 residues in the CDR3. From germline, CDR1 is DFQATT and CDR2 SNEGSKA (reference sequence). J was trimmed by 5 bases and V by 5 bases; bases with no gene match: 8. The CDR3 loop is CSAQDRVGDEQYF. The CDR3 DNA reads as TGCAGTGCTCAGGACAGGGTCGGGGACGAGCAGTACTTC.

This clonotype was recorded many times. The CDR3 DNA sequence: TGTGCCAGCAGTGATCAGGGCGTTCAGCCCCAGCATTTT. Translating gives CASSDQGVQPQHF. The V call is TRBV25-1, the J call TRBJ1-5; possibly TRBD1 for D (5 bases). The ends were cut back, 3 bases at V and 6 bases at J, with 9 bases in the middle. The germline V gene has CDR1 MGHDK and CDR2 SYGVNS. The CDR3 length is 13 residues.

This clonotype was counted at least ten times. V gene TRBV7-2 combines with J gene TRBJ1-1; TRBD1 matches 7 bases. The CDR3 totals 14 residues. CDR1 SGHTA and CDR2 FQGNSA come from the germline V gene. V dropped 5 bases and J dropped 7; count of bases not matched to a gene: 10. In DNA form, the CDR3 reads TGTGCCAGCAGCCCCTCAGGGGGAAAGAGTGAAGCTTTCTTT. Residues: CASSPSGGKSEAFF.

The J gene is TRBJ2-3, the V gene TRBV10-3, with a tentative D call TRBD1 (5 bases). Germline loops: CDR1 ENHRY, CDR2 SYGVKD. The CDR3 is 16 amino acids. V was clipped by 10 bases and J by 3 bases, with 23 bases between them. CDR3 coding DNA: TGTGCCACCACAACGCCGGGTCAGGGTCTGACAGATACGCAGTATTTT. Translated, it gives CATTTPGQGLTDTQYF.

This clonotype was observed many times. One end of the junction does not line up with germline, which may come from a read error. The rearrangement uses TRBV7-7 and TRBJ2-1, with TRBD2 matching 7 bases. From germline, CDR1 is SSHAT and CDR2 FNYEAQ (reference sequence). The CDR3 extends over 13 amino acids. CDR3 sequence (DNA): TGTGCTAGCAGCTTAGCGGGTACGACTGAGCAGTTCTTC. This gives the protein CASSLAGTTEQFF.

V usage is TRBV20-1 and J usage is TRBJ2-5, with TRBD2 as a possible D gene (6 bases). Trimming removed 5 bases from V and 5 bases from J, with 15 bases in between. This CDR3 is built from 13 residues. CDR1 and CDR2 from the germline V gene are DFQATT and SNEGSKA (reference sequence). The CDR3 DNA reads as TGCAGTGCTCCCCGGGAGATAGGGGAGACCCAGTACTTC. It is translated as CSAPREIGETQYF.

The rearrangement joins TRBV11-2 to TRBJ2-7; D perhaps matches TRBD1 (5 bases). The CDR3 loop spans 14 amino acids. Germline-derived CDR1 and CDR2 are SGHAT and FQNNGV. V was pared by 6 bases and J by 4 bases, with 16 bases between. CDR3 nucleotides: TGTGCCAGCAGTTCGCCGGACAAACTGTACGAGCAGTACTTC. This translates into CASSSPDKLYEQYF.

This chain connects TRBV5-4 to TRBJ2-3, with 9 bases lining up with TRBD1. Germline CDR1 reads SGHNT; CDR2 reads YYREEE (reference sequence). The J segment lost 1 base and the V segment lost 4 bases, leaving 7 bases of the junction unmatched. This CDR3 contains 16 residues. The CDR3 protein is CASSMGQGTRTDTQYF. The CDR3 coding sequence is TGTGCCAGCAGCATGGGACAGGGAACCCGCACAGATACGCAGTATTTT. Based on the CDR3 plus reference TRBV5-4 and TRBJ2-3, the full variable domain is ETGVTQSPTHLIKTRGQQVTLRCSSQSGHNTVSWYQQALGQGPQFIFQYYREEENGRGNFPPRFSGLQFPNYSSELNVNALELDDSALYLCASSMGQGTRTDTQYFGPGTRLTVL.